Below, 15 T cell receptor beta chains from the same sample are listed, as sequenced in a study of cytomegalovirus exposure and HLA in healthy donors (dated by TCRdb to the late 2010s). The library was obtained by the immunoSEQ multiplex PCR assay. For the multiplex PCR, a mixture combining 60 forward primers for TCR Vbeta segments and 13 reverse primers for TCR Jbeta segments was used. Entries here come from immuneACCESS through TCRdb and include only in-frame sequences with V and J called. Some clones fail to appear in such tables; in the studies checked, an unresolved V gene covers under half of the shortfall, and the cause of the remainder is unknown. Counted in this sample were roughly 120,000 clones; more than 70% of them appeared once. The ten largest make up approximately 0.22% of the sample. Sequenced sample: PBMCs. These TCRs come from a man in his forties or fifties in good health and CMV-seronegative.

This chain connects TRBV4-1 to TRBJ1-6; TRBD1 might be the D (5 bases). CDR3 length: 14 residues. The V gene's germline CDR1 is MGHRA and CDR2 YSYEKL. Between the trimmed V and J ends, which lost 4 bases and 13 bases, there was a span of 17 bases. The DNA for the CDR3 is TGCGCCAGCAGCCCCTGGGGGGACTACTGTCCCCTCCACTTT. Translation gives CASSPWGDYCPLHF.

The gene calls are TRBV9 and TRBJ2-5; a possible D gene is TRBD1 (5 bases). The end of the DNA is better explained by TRBJ2-7, so the J call may be wrong. Germline V gene sequence: CDR1 SGDLS, CDR2 YYNGEE. CDR3 size: 14 residues. CDR3 bases: TGTGCCAGCAGCGTAGGGGGCTCTAACTACGAGCAGTACTTC. Its protein is CASSVGGSNYEQYF.

This chain uses TRBV4-1 with TRBJ2-1; 12 positions match TRBD2. Germline V lookup: CDR1 MGHRA, CDR2 YSYEKL. V lost 3 bases and J lost 15; bases outside the gene matches: 6. The CDR3 is made up of 13 amino acids. The CDR3, as DNA: TGCGCCAGCAGCCAGGGACTAGCGGGTTACTTGTTCTTC. It is translated as CASSQGLAGYLFF.

The chain carries TRBV29-1 and TRBJ1-5, with D possibly TRBD1 on 5 matching bases. The CDR3 has 13 amino acids. Trimming left V 3 bases short and J 3 bases short, with 9 bases between. Germline V gene lookup returns CDR1 SQVTM and CDR2 ANQGSEA. The chain's CDR3 is CSVEGQSNQPQHF. In DNA form, the CDR3 reads TGCAGCGTTGAGGGGCAGTCCAATCAGCCCCAGCATTTT.

This chain connects TRBV30 to TRBJ1-1, with D uncertain. V was cut by 5 bases and J by 6 bases, with 16 bases left in between. From germline, CDR1 is GTSNPN and CDR2 SVGIG (reference sequence). The CDR3 contains 13 residues. As DNA, the CDR3 is TGTGCCTGGTCTCACTCCCTTACCTCTGAAGCTTTCTTT. Residues: CAWSHSLTSEAFF.

The chain couples TRBV6-5 to TRBJ2-7; the match to TRBD1 covers 10 bases. The CDR3 spans 15 residues. In germline, CDR1 is MNHEY, CDR2 SVGAGI. Trimming removed 10 bases from V and 4 bases from J; junction bases left unmatched: 13. In nucleotides, the CDR3 is TGTGCCACCGCAATTGGGGACAGGGGACCATACGAGCAGTACTTC. Protein: CATAIGDRGPYEQYF.

Note on this clone: Other DNA sequences in the sample encode the same CDR3. The rearrangement uses TRBV6-1 and TRBJ2-1; D is ambiguous. The CDR3 is made up of 13 amino acids. Germline-derived CDR1 and CDR2 are MNHNS and SASEGT. The ends were cut back, 5 bases at V and 4 bases at J, with 9 bases in the middle. CDR3 protein: CASSTGPYNEQFF. The CDR3 coding sequence is TGTGCCAGCAGTACGGGTCCGTACAATGAGCAGTTCTTC.

The gene calls are TRBV5-6 and TRBJ1-3; no clear D. The CDR3 spans 16 residues. Germline values: CDR1 SGHDT, CDR2 YYEEEE. Trimming shortened V by 2 bases and J by 0 bases, and 12 bases separated the two germline ends. For the CDR3, the DNA is TGTGCCAGCAGCTTAAGCTCGAGGAGCTCTGGAAACACCATATATTTT. Its protein product is CASSLSSRSSGNTIYF.

The CDR3 bases are TGCAGCGTCAGTATGGCAAACTCTGGGGCCAACGTCCTGACTTTC. As protein: CSVSMANSGANVLTF. The genes are TRBV29-1 and TRBJ2-6; no firm D call. Germline assignment: CDR1 SQVTM and CDR2 ANQGSEA. The CDR3 extends over 15 amino acids. Trimming removed 6 bases at V and 0 bases at J, with 12 bases between.

The count of this clone is one. Without the conserved terminal phenylalanine or tryptophan, this CDR3 likely stems from a read error. CDR3 sequence: CASSLPPLPGGSYEQYL. DNA of the CDR3: TGTGCCAGCAGTTTACCACCCTTGCCAGGGGGTTCCTACGAGCAGTACCTC. The chain couples TRBV28 to TRBJ2-7; 7 bases match TRBD1. Germline CDR1 and CDR2: MDHEN and SYDVKM. Germline trimming cut 2 bases from V and 1 base from J; bases unmatched to any gene: 11. This CDR3 has 17 residues.

The rearrangement links TRBV5-6 to TRBJ1-5; no firm D call. Germline assignment: CDR1 SGHDT and CDR2 YYEEEE. The CDR3 is made up of 15 amino acids. The V gene lost 1 base and the J gene lost 5 bases, with 13 bases spanning the gap. CDR3 protein: CASSLIGRGDQPQHF. The CDR3 nucleotides read TGTGCCAGCAGCTTGATTGGCCGTGGAGATCAGCCCCAGCATTTT.

This chain links TRBV5-6 with TRBJ2-3; possible D gene TRBD1, 6 bases. Germline values: CDR1 SGHDT, CDR2 YYEEEE. Trimming shortened V by 4 bases and J by 0 bases, and 12 bases separated the two germline ends. CDR3 size: 15 residues. CDR3: CASSPDRPSTDTQYF. CDR3 bases: TGTGCCAGCAGCCCCGACAGGCCTAGCACAGATACGCAGTATTTT.

V is TRBV7-2 and J is TRBJ2-2; D perhaps matches TRBD2 (6 bases). Germline CDR1 is SGHTA and CDR2 is FQGNSA. V was clipped by 5 bases and J by 0 bases, with 13 bases between them. The CDR3 is 16 amino acids. CDR3 sequence: CASSKEASANTGELFF. CDR3 nucleotide sequence: TGTGCCAGCAGCAAAGAGGCTAGCGCGAACACCGGGGAGCTGTTTTTT.

The chain joins TRBV14 to TRBJ2-6, with TRBD1 as a possible D gene (6 bases). The CDR3 totals 19 residues. Germline values: CDR1 SGHDN, CDR2 FVKESK. V shed 4 bases and J shed 0 bases, with 19 bases lying between them. The CDR3 DNA reads as TGTGCCAGCAGCCTATCAGGGGCCCCACTAATCTCTGGGGCCAACGTCCTGACTTTC. It translates to CASSLSGAPLISGANVLTF.

V usage is TRBV7-9 and J usage is TRBJ2-5; 8 bases are shared with TRBD1. This CDR3 is 14 amino acids long. The germline V gene encodes CDR1 SEHNR and CDR2 FQNEAQ (reference sequence). The V gene end was trimmed by 3 bases and the J gene end by 4 bases; junction bases not matched to a gene: 4. In nucleotides, the CDR3 is TGTGCCAGCAGCTTTCCAGGGGGCTTAGAGACCCAGTACTTC. This encodes CASSFPGGLETQYF.